One TCR beta chain is described in this entry. Trimming left V 6 bases short and J 0 bases short, with 8 bases between. The CDR3 consists of 13 residues. The germline CDR1 and CDR2 sequences are MNHEY and SMNVEV (reference sequence). The sample belongs to a study of blood T cell repertoires in COVID-19. TCRdb's copy holds only in-frame clones and misses some; the assay was immunoSEQ multiplex PCR. This table holds 130,000 or so clones, less than 90% found once. The sequenced sample was peripheral blood. The clonotype was recovered from a human donor with COVID-19, enrolled during active disease. The donor label of this sample is uncertain. The chain employs TRBV27 and TRBJ1-1, with D possibly matching TRBD1 (5 bases). CDR3 in DNA: TGTGCCAGCAGAAGACAGATGAACACTGAAGCTTTCTTT. Its protein product is CASRRQMNTEAFF.